The entry that follows covers one T cell receptor beta chain sequence. The sample belongs to a study of OX40 agonist ivuxolimab in advanced cancers. On the study more broadly: Patients got intravenous ivuxolimab at 0.01 to 10 mg/kg every 2 weeks.

Using immunoSEQ multiplex PCR, the repertoire was profiled, and TCRdb retains in-frame clones only, with some absent. The sample carries around 64,000 clones, approximately 80% recorded once. This clonotype originated in an adult with an advanced solid tumor such as melanoma, head and neck, liver or kidney cancer. Sequencing was performed on CD4+ or CD8+ T cells sorted from blood, taken in a trial of the OX40 agonist ivuxolimab.

The CDR3 bases are TGTGCCAGCAACTCCGGGACTTTACCAGATACGCAGTATTTT. This gives the protein CASNSGTLPDTQYF. This chain links TRBV5-4 with TRBJ2-3, with D perhaps TRBD2 (6 bases). CDR1 is SGHNT, CDR2 YYREEE, per germline (reference sequence). Trimming took off 6 bases at V and 4 bases at J, with 15 bases between the two ends. CDR3 length: 14 residues.